Below, 19 T cell receptor beta chains from the same sample are listed, as sequenced in a study of cytomegalovirus exposure and HLA in healthy donors. The protocol was immunoSEQ multiplex PCR, while the TCRdb copy is restricted to in-frame clones and leaves out a portion. The table includes about 160,000 clones, roughly 96% detected once. Sequencing input: PBMCs. All receptors come from a woman under 30 in good health and CMV-seronegative.

The rearrangement joins TRBV5-1 to TRBJ1-5; D is ambiguous. This CDR3 has 15 amino acids. Trimming left V 0 bases short and J 1 base short, with 8 bases between. Looked up from germline, CDR1 is SGHRS and CDR2 is YFSETQ. The CDR3 DNA is TGCGCCAGCAGCTTGGGGCCGATCAGCAATCAGCCCCAGCATTTT. Translated, it gives CASSLGPISNQPQHF.

CDR3 amino acids: CASTGKQGPHEQYF. CDR3 nucleotide sequence: TGTGCCAGCACCGGAAAACAGGGACCCCACGAGCAGTACTTC. The chain uses TRBV2 and TRBJ2-7, with D maybe TRBD1 (6 bases). V was clipped by 7 bases and J by 5 bases, with 18 bases between them. From germline, CDR1 is SNHLY and CDR2 FYNNEI. The CDR3 is made up of 14 amino acids.

The chain carries TRBV9 and TRBJ2-3; 8 nucleotides align to TRBD1. Germline V lookup: CDR1 SGDLS, CDR2 YYNGEE. J was trimmed by 6 bases and V by 4 bases; bases with no gene match: 10. The CDR3 is 15 amino acids. CDR3: CASSLDRGDWDTQYF. As DNA, the CDR3 is TGTGCCAGCAGCCTTGACAGGGGCGATTGGGATACGCAGTATTTT.

J is TRBJ1-2 and V is TRBV19; 8 positions match TRBD1. V was clipped by 3 bases and J by 0 bases; unmatched bases: 9. CDR3 length: 17 residues. Germline CDR1 reads LNHDA; CDR2 reads SQIVND (reference sequence). Here the CDR3 DNA reads TGTGCCAGTAGTATCCAGGGGGCGCGACCTTCTAACTATGGCTACACCTTC. It yields the protein CASSIQGARPSNYGYTF.

The chain employs TRBV6-5 and TRBJ2-7; TRBD1 matches 10 bases. CDR1 and CDR2 from the germline V gene are MNHEY and SVGAGI. This CDR3 is 14 amino acids long. The junction had 3 bases not matched to a gene; V was cut back by 2 bases and J by 5 bases. In nucleotides, the CDR3 is TGTGCCAGCAGTTACGGGACAGGGGACGACGAGCAGTACTTC. It translates to CASSYGTGDDEQYF.

The V gene is TRBV27, the J gene TRBJ2-7; 8 positions match TRBD1. The CDR3 covers 15 residues. V lost 6 bases to trimming and J lost 2 bases; unmatched junction nucleotides: 9. Germline loops: CDR1 MNHEY, CDR2 SMNVEV (reference sequence). CDR3 protein: CASSLTWTGTYEQYF. The CDR3 coding sequence is TGTGCCAGCAGCCTAACCTGGACAGGGACCTACGAGCAGTACTTC.

The rearrangement uses TRBV4-2 and TRBJ2-7; 10 bases line up with TRBD2. The CDR3 covers 17 residues. The trim removed 0 bases at V and 4 bases at J, leaving 9 bases unmatched. In germline, CDR1 is LGHNA, CDR2 YNFKEQ. This CDR3 reads CASSQDVAGGLSYEQYF. DNA of the CDR3: TGTGCCAGCAGCCAAGATGTAGCGGGGGGACTTTCTTACGAGCAGTACTTC.

The chain couples TRBV7-9 to TRBJ2-1; 10 bases line up with TRBD2. V dropped 6 bases and J dropped 1; count of bases not matched to a gene: 3. The CDR3 is 15 amino acids. From germline, CDR1 is SEHNR and CDR2 FQNEAQ (reference sequence). The CDR3 here is CASRPAGGSYNEQFF. The CDR3 nucleotides are TGTGCCAGCAGGCCAGCGGGGGGGTCCTACAATGAGCAGTTCTTC.

A single count supports this clone. The V gene is TRBV9, the J gene TRBJ2-5, with 9 bases matching TRBD2. V lost 5 bases, J lost 1 base, and 6 bases stayed unmatched. The CDR3 loop spans 15 amino acids. Germline CDR1 reads SGDLS; CDR2 reads YYNGEE. The CDR3 loop reads CASSNSGGRQETQYF. Written as DNA, the CDR3 is TGTGCCAGCAGTAACAGCGGGGGGCGCCAAGAGACCCAGTACTTC.

This clone was seen a single time. V usage is TRBV14 and J usage is TRBJ1-1; the D is unclear. V was shortened by 4 bases and J by 1 base, with 13 bases between the two germline ends. The V gene's germline CDR1 is SGHDN and CDR2 FVKESK. The CDR3 has 15 residues. The CDR3 sequence is CASSLSVGWNTEAFF. The CDR3 coding sequence is TGTGCCAGCAGCCTGTCAGTTGGTTGGAACACTGAAGCTTTCTTT.

This chain's CDR3 is CASSNPGGGGPVYEQYF. The CDR3 DNA reads TGTGCCAGTAGTAACCCCGGTGGCGGGGGGCCGGTCTACGAGCAGTACTTC. The chain recombines TRBV19 with TRBJ2-7, with 8 positions matching TRBD2. Trimming at V came to 4 bases and at J to 3 bases, leaving 14 bases not matched to a gene. Germline values: CDR1 LNHDA, CDR2 SQIVND (reference sequence). The CDR3 extends over 17 amino acids. The full variable domain, rest sourced from reference TRBV19 and TRBJ2-7, is DGGITQSPKYLFRKEGQNVTLSCEQNLNHDAMYWYRQDPGQGLRLIYYSQIVNDFQKGDIAEGYSVSREKKESFPLTVTSAQKNPTAFYLCASSNPGGGGPVYEQYFGPGTRLTVT.

This chain links TRBV7-2 with TRBJ1-2; D gene ambiguous. Germline CDR1 is SGHTA and CDR2 is FQGNSA. V was pared by 2 bases and J by 6 bases, with 13 bases between. The CDR3 has 14 amino acids. CDR3 loop: CASSLRVASDGYTF. CDR3 in DNA: TGTGCCAGCAGCTTACGGGTAGCCTCAGATGGCTACACCTTC.

The V call is TRBV12-5, the J call TRBJ2-5; TRBD1 agrees at 9 bases. The CDR3 is made up of 22 amino acids. CDR1 LGHNT and CDR2 FRNRAP come from the germline V gene. V lost 1 base and J lost 4; bases outside the gene matches: 25. The CDR3 DNA sequence: TGTGCTAGTGGTTTGGCCCGCCCCATAGGGACAGGGATCTCCACCTACGGAGAGACCCAGTACTTC. Protein: CASGLARPIGTGISTYGETQYF.

The chain uses TRBV19 and TRBJ2-1; maybe TRBD1 (7 bases). CDR3 length: 12 amino acids. The V end was cut by 9 bases, the J end by 14 bases, with 20 bases between. Per germline, CDR1 LNHDA and CDR2 SQIVND (reference sequence). The CDR3 sequence is CASEWGETGKFF. The CDR3 nucleotides read TGTGCCAGCGAATGGGGGGAGACAGGGAAGTTCTTC.

The chain recombines TRBV6-1 with TRBJ1-6; 9 nucleotides agree with TRBD1. Per the germline V gene, CDR1 is MNHNS and CDR2 is SASEGT. The V and J ends lost 3 bases and 6 bases, in that order; junction bases with no gene match: 3. The CDR3 totals 15 residues. The CDR3, as DNA: TGTGCCAGCAGTGAGGACAGGGGAGGTAATTCACCCCTCCACTTT. This translates into CASSEDRGGNSPLHF.

The gene calls are TRBV5-4 and TRBJ2-7; D not resolved. Between the trimmed V and J ends, which lost 4 bases and 2 bases, there was a span of 10 bases. The CDR3 length is 13 residues. The germline CDR1 and CDR2 sequences are SGHNT and YYREEE (reference sequence). CDR3 in amino acids: CASSPDITYEQYF. The CDR3 DNA is TGTGCCAGCAGCCCAGACATTACCTACGAGCAGTACTTC.

The CDR3, as DNA: TGTGCCAGCAGCTTAGGACAGGGCGCTAAGGGCTACACCTTC. It codes for CASSLGQGAKGYTF. The chain joins TRBV7-2 to TRBJ1-2, with 7 bases lining up with TRBD1. V was clipped by 1 base and J by 8 bases; unmatched bases: 7. Germline CDR1 SGHTA, CDR2 FQGNSA. The CDR3 is 14 amino acids.

The chain is built from TRBV15 and TRBJ2-7, with a tentative D call TRBD1 (6 bases). The ends were cut back, 1 base at V and 9 bases at J, with 16 bases in the middle. Looked up from germline, CDR1 is LNHNV and CDR2 is YYDKDF (reference sequence). There are 14 residues in the CDR3. The chain's CDR3 is CATSRGASWGPQYF. The CDR3 bases are TGTGCCACCAGCAGAGGGGCAAGTTGGGGGCCGCAGTACTTC.

This clone has just one count. This chain's CDR3 is CASTGGHAGLGQYF. The CDR3 DNA reads TGTGCCAGCACGGGGGGGCACGCAGGTTTAGGGCAGTACTTC. The chain has TRBV7-2 and TRBJ2-7; 8 bases are shared with TRBD2. V lost 7 bases, J lost 9 bases, and 14 bases stayed unmatched. The CDR3 is made up of 14 amino acids. Per the germline V gene, CDR1 is SGHTA and CDR2 is FQGNSA.